This entry features one T cell receptor beta chain sequence. The sample originates from a study of cytomegalovirus exposure and HLA in healthy donors. It was with 60 Vbeta and 13 Jbeta primers that the PCR ran. Profiling relied on immunoSEQ multiplex PCR, and the TCRdb table lists in-frame clones only, not all of them. The profile shows some 180,000 clones, 70% to 85% of them singletons. The specimen sequenced was PBMCs. The receptor was isolated from a girl aged 2 to 10 in good health and CMV-seropositive.

CDR3 loop: CASSGTSHYEQYF. Here the CDR3 DNA reads TGTGCCAGCAGCGGGACTAGTCACTACGAGCAGTACTTC. V is TRBV7-9 and J is TRBJ2-7, with 8 positions matching TRBD2. The CDR3 spans 13 residues. Per germline, CDR1 SEHNR and CDR2 FQNEAQ (reference sequence). V was clipped by 5 bases and J by 3 bases; unmatched bases: 3.